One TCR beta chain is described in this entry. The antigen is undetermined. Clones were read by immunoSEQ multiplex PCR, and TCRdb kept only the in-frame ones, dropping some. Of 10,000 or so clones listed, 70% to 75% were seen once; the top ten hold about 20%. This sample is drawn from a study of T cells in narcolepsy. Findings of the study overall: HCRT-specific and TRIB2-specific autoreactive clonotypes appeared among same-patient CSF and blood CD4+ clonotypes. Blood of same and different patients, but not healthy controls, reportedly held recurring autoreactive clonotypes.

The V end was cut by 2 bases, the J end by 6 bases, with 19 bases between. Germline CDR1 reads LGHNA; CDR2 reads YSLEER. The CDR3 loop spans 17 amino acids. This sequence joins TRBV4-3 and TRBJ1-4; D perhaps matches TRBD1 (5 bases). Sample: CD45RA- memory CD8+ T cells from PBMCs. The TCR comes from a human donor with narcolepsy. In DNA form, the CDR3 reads TGCGCCAGCAGCCAAAGCACCTCCGGGACGGGTTATGAAAAACTGTTTTTT. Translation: CASSQSTSGTGYEKLFF.